This TCR beta chain was sequenced during a study of blood T cell repertoires in COVID-19. Overall study: Collection of acute and convalescent COVID-19 samples took place in the United States, Italy and Spain.

Participants were aged 18 to 89 years, lived in roughly 23 US areas, and enrolled virtually. Self-reported history from a screening survey and questionnaire set each donor's cohort. Germline trimming cut 4 bases from V and 5 bases from J; bases unmatched to any gene: 3. This CDR3 has 15 amino acids. Looked up from germline, CDR1 is SEHNR and CDR2 is FQNEAQ (reference sequence). Under the authors' procedure: Estimation of nucleated cell counts relied on the amplification of reference gene primers. Sequencing was performed with immunoSEQ multiplex PCR; in TCRdb, only in-frame clones are kept and a portion is missing. For V, J and clone size, that table is used; D and trimming come from the DNA. The table shows about 240,000 clones, with approximately 86% occurring only once.

This clonotype was sampled from a woman younger than 45 with acute COVID-19. This chain joins TRBV7-9 and TRBJ2-2; TRBD1 matches at 11 bases. The sample comprised PBMCs or T cells enriched from blood (not recorded which). The CDR3 DNA is TGTGCCAGCAGCTGGGGACAGGGGGTTACCGGGGAGCTGTTTTTT. Its translation: CASSWGQGVTGELFF.